Presented here are 28 T cell receptor beta chains from one specimen sequenced in a study of shared clonotypes between healthy human individuals. Repertoires were generated with immunoSEQ multiplex PCR, while TCRdb's copy carries only in-frame clones and drops some. In the table there are about 2.4 million clones, under 95% of which are singletons. Sequenced: naive CD4+ T cells from PBMCs. Subset in this sample: CD45RA+ positively selected. The receptors stem from a man between 18 and 35 years old in good health. Some clones in this sample may be carry-over from other donors' samples.

The J gene is TRBJ1-5, the V gene TRBV14; possible D gene TRBD1, 5 bases. The CDR3 is 17 amino acids. Germline assignment: CDR1 SGHDN and CDR2 FVKESK. The V end was cut by 3 bases, the J end by 1 base, with 16 bases between. CDR3 in DNA: TGTGCCAGCAGCCAGGGACCGGGACCCCGAAGCAATCAGCCCCAGCATTTT. Residues: CASSQGPGPRSNQPQHF.

This clone was seen a few times. The chain employs TRBV30 and TRBJ2-2; a possible D gene is TRBD2 (5 bases). Trimming left V 3 bases short and J 0 bases short, with 11 bases between. CDR3 length equals 15 residues. Germline CDR1 reads GTSNPN; CDR2 reads SVGIG (reference sequence). In DNA, the CDR3 is TGTGCCTGGAGACGGGATGGGGCGAACACCGGGGAGCTGTTTTTT. It specifies CAWRRDGANTGELFF.

The chain is built from TRBV28 and TRBJ2-2; D is undetermined. V lost 8 bases, J lost 0 bases, and 13 bases lay in between. The CDR3 contains 15 residues. Germline-derived CDR1 and CDR2 are MDHEN and SYDVKM. In DNA form, the CDR3 reads TGTGCCAGCCAACGTCCCGGCACGAACACCGGGGAGCTGTTTTTT. It specifies CASQRPGTNTGELFF.

The chain uses TRBV7-2 and TRBJ2-3, with TRBD2 matching over 10 bases. This CDR3 contains 15 residues. Germline V gene sequence: CDR1 SGHTA, CDR2 FQGNSA. Unmatched junction bases numbered 5, after V lost 3 bases and J lost 5 bases. CDR3: CASSLSSGSGDTQYF. CDR3 in DNA: TGTGCCAGCAGCTTGTCTAGCGGGAGCGGAGATACGCAGTATTTT.

The chain has TRBV5-4 and TRBJ2-4; TRBD1 or TRBD2 may be the D gene (5 bases each). The CDR3 runs to 19 residues. Trimming removed 4 bases from V and 4 bases from J, with 27 bases in between. Germline values: CDR1 SGHNT, CDR2 YYREEE (reference sequence). In DNA form, the CDR3 reads TGTGCCAGCAGCCCCCCCGGGGCGAAAGGTGTAAAGACTAAAAACATTCAGTACTTC. Protein sequence: CASSPPGAKGVKTKNIQYF.

The chain combines TRBV28 with TRBJ1-2; D might be TRBD1 (5 bases). V gave up 3 bases and J gave up 4 bases, with 21 bases separating them. CDR3 length equals 17 residues. CDR1 and CDR2 (germline): MDHEN, SYDVKM. CDR3 in amino acids: CASSFPDSAGPLYGYTF. The CDR3 DNA follows: TGTGCCAGCAGTTTTCCCGACAGTGCGGGTCCGCTCTATGGCTACACCTTC.

The gene calls are TRBV9 and TRBJ2-7; 15 bases align to TRBD2. The germline CDR1 and CDR2 sequences are SGDLS and YYNGEE. The CDR3 has 15 amino acids. V gave up 2 bases and J gave up 5 bases; unmatched junction bases: 2. As DNA, the CDR3 is TGTGCCAGCAGCGTGGGACTAGCGGGAGGCGACGAGCAGTACTTC. Its translation: CASSVGLAGGDEQYF. Filled out from reference TRBV9 and TRBJ2-7, the complete variable domain reads DSGVTQTPKHLITATGQRVTLRCSPRSGDLSVYWYQQSLDQGLQFLIQYYNGEERAKGNILERFSAQQFPDLHSELNLSSLELGDSALYFCASSVGLAGGDEQYFGPGTRLTVT.

The chain links TRBV19 to TRBJ2-7; D not resolved. Germline assignment: CDR1 LNHDA and CDR2 SQIVND (reference sequence). The CDR3 consists of 14 residues. The V and J ends lost 5 bases and 0 bases respectively, with 11 bases between them. In DNA, the CDR3 is TGTGCCAGTAGTCCAGACTTCAGCTCCTACGAGCAGTACTTC. It is translated as CASSPDFSSYEQYF.

V gene TRBV9 combines with J gene TRBJ1-1; D ambiguous. The CDR3 runs 15 residues. The germline CDR1 and CDR2 sequences are SGDLS and YYNGEE. The V end was cut by 0 bases, the J end by 5 bases, with 14 bases between. CDR3 sequence reads: CASSVEPGFGTEAFF. As DNA, the CDR3 is TGTGCCAGCAGCGTAGAACCGGGGTTCGGAACTGAAGCTTTCTTT.

This clone was seen a single time. The CDR3 region has the DNA TGTGCCAGCAGTGCGGGTCGGGGCAGCTCTAATGAAAAACTGTTTTTT. It codes for CASSAGRGSSNEKLFF. V usage is TRBV25-1 and J usage is TRBJ1-4, with D perhaps TRBD1 (5 bases). V was clipped by 4 bases and J by 3 bases, with 15 bases between them. The CDR3 extends over 16 amino acids. Per germline, CDR1 MGHDK and CDR2 SYGVNS.

J is TRBJ2-2 and V is TRBV4-1; D might be TRBD1 (5 bases). Germline V gives CDR1 MGHRA, CDR2 YSYEKL. CDR3 size: 15 residues. V was cut by 4 bases and J by 7 bases, with 16 bases left in between. The CDR3 region is CASSRIWTRGGELFF. The CDR3 DNA reads as TGCGCCAGCAGCCGGATCTGGACACGAGGCGGGGAGCTGTTTTTT.

The chain carries TRBV28 and TRBJ2-7, with 8 bases aligning to TRBD2. The CDR3 length is 16 residues. Germline-derived CDR1 and CDR2 are MDHEN and SYDVKM. V trimming: 5 bases; J trimming: 0 bases; junction bases outside the gene matches: 9. CDR3 loop: CASSRRGGKSSYEQYF. In nucleotides, the CDR3 is TGTGCCAGCAGTCGACGGGGGGGGAAAAGCTCCTACGAGCAGTACTTC. Full variable domain (outside the CDR3, taken from reference TRBV28 and TRBJ2-7): DVKVTQSSRYLVKRTGEKVFLECVQDMDHENMFWYRQDPGLGLRLIYFSYDVKMKEKGDIPEGYSVSREKKERFSLILESASTNQTSMYLCASSRRGGKSSYEQYFGPGTRLTVT.

V usage is TRBV6-5 and J usage is TRBJ2-7, with D possibly matching TRBD1 (7 bases). V gave up 4 bases and J gave up 0 bases, with 10 bases separating them. The CDR3 covers 14 residues. Germline V lookup: CDR1 MNHEY, CDR2 SVGAGI. The CDR3 DNA follows: TGTGCCAGCAGTTTTCAGGGGGGCTCCTACGAGCAGTACTTC. Protein sequence: CASSFQGGSYEQYF.

J is TRBJ2-1 and V is TRBV5-1, with TRBD1 identical over 7 bases. The CDR3 extends over 15 amino acids. CDR1 is SGHRS and CDR2 is YFSETQ in the germline V gene. After removal of 4 bases from V and 8 bases from J, the junction contained 12 bases not matched to a gene. The CDR3 region has the DNA TGCGCCAGCAGCCCTACAGGGGAGTCTGGGGATGAGCAGTTCTTC. It codes for CASSPTGESGDEQFF.

This rearrangement joins TRBV7-9 to TRBJ1-1, with 7 bases aligning to TRBD1. The germline gives CDR1 SEHNR, CDR2 FQNEAQ (reference sequence). The CDR3 extends over 13 amino acids. The trim removed 5 bases at V and 7 bases at J, leaving 7 bases unmatched. CDR3 protein: CASSGGQNYEAFF. CDR3 coding DNA: TGTGCCAGCAGCGGGGGACAGAACTATGAAGCTTTCTTT.

The rearrangement joins TRBV7-9 to TRBJ2-7; D is perhaps TRBD1 or TRBD2 (5 bases each). The CDR3 length is 16 residues. Germline values: CDR1 SEHNR, CDR2 FQNEAQ (reference sequence). The V and J ends lost 4 bases and 3 bases respectively, with 19 bases between them. CDR3 region: CASSSSRGGSRYEQYF. The CDR3 coding sequence is TGTGCCAGCAGCTCCTCCCGGGGCGGGTCCCGCTACGAGCAGTACTTC.

This chain links TRBV5-4 with TRBJ2-3, with 11 bases matching TRBD2. Germline CDR1 is SGHNT and CDR2 is YYREEE (reference sequence). V trimming: 4 bases; J trimming: 0 bases; junction bases outside the gene matches: 7. This CDR3 comprises 17 residues. CDR3 DNA: TGTGCCAGCAGCCCTAGACTAGCGGGATCTAGCACAGATACGCAGTATTTT. Amino acids: CASSPRLAGSSTDTQYF.

This clone has just one count. This chain uses TRBV6-1 with TRBJ2-5, with D hard to call. The length of the CDR3 is 12 residues. CDR1 MNHNS and CDR2 SASEGT come from the germline V gene. V was cut by 7 bases and J by 0 bases, with 6 bases left in between. The CDR3 spells CASTTYQETQYF. The CDR3 region has the DNA TGTGCCAGCACCACTTACCAAGAGACCCAGTACTTC.

The chain is built from TRBV7-2 and TRBJ2-7, with TRBD1 matching over 11 bases. Trimming took 5 bases from V and 3 from J; bases not matched to a gene: 9. This CDR3 has 16 amino acids. Germline assignment: CDR1 SGHTA and CDR2 FQGNSA. DNA for the CDR3: TGTGCCAGCAGCCCCTCGGGGACAGGGGGTATCTACGAGCAGTACTTC. Translating gives CASSPSGTGGIYEQYF.

Comments on this clone: The identical CDR3 is also encoded by other nucleotide sequences in the sample. The chain carries TRBV28 and TRBJ2-5; D remains unclear. Germline CDR1 MDHEN, CDR2 SYDVKM. V gave up 2 bases and J gave up 7 bases, with 5 bases separating them. The CDR3 has 11 residues. In DNA form, the CDR3 reads TGTGCCAGCAGTTTAACCGGGACCCAGTACTTC. The encoded protein is CASSLTGTQYF.

The V gene is TRBV6-1, the J gene TRBJ2-1; 13 bases agree with TRBD2. V gave up 7 bases and J gave up 10 bases; unmatched junction bases: 10. Germline CDR1 is MNHNS and CDR2 is SASEGT. The CDR3 is 15 amino acids. The CDR3 protein is CASNPGLAGLIEQFF. DNA of the CDR3: TGTGCCAGCAACCCGGGACTAGCGGGACTCATCGAGCAGTTCTTC.

The chain links TRBV9 to TRBJ2-2, with D tentatively TRBD1 (7 bases). The CDR3 has 14 amino acids. Germline V gene lookup returns CDR1 SGDLS and CDR2 YYNGEE. The V and J ends lost 2 bases and 4 bases respectively, with 9 bases between them. Written as DNA, the CDR3 is TGTGCCAGCAGCGTCCAGGGGGGCACCGGGGAGCTGTTTTTT. Protein product: CASSVQGGTGELFF.

V usage is TRBV5-1 and J usage is TRBJ2-4; TRBD1 is a possible D gene (6 bases). Germline V CDR1 and CDR2: SGHRS, YFSETQ. V lost 5 bases and J 8 bases, leaving 11 bases between the germline ends. CDR3 length: 12 residues. The CDR3 protein is CASRDSGDIQYF. Here the CDR3 DNA reads TGCGCCAGCAGGGACAGTGGGGACATTCAGTACTTC.

This chain links TRBV7-2 with TRBJ2-7; maybe TRBD2 (6 bases). Trimming removed 5 bases at V and 4 bases at J, with 21 bases between. The CDR3 is 16 amino acids. Germline V CDR1 and CDR2: SGHTA, FQGNSA. The CDR3 DNA reads TGTGCCAGCAGCGCAACGGGCACGATGGGGGGATACGAGCAGTACTTC. Translating gives CASSATGTMGGYEQYF.

The J gene is TRBJ2-2, the V gene TRBV7-2; the match to TRBD2 covers 9 bases. Germline-derived CDR1 and CDR2 are SGHTA and FQGNSA. This CDR3 contains 16 residues. The V and J ends lost 4 bases and 4 bases, in that order; junction bases with no gene match: 7. The CDR3 loop reads CASSSAGGRITGELFF. The DNA for the CDR3 is TGTGCCAGCAGCTCCGCGGGGGGGAGAATCACCGGGGAGCTGTTTTTT.

The chain employs TRBV28 and TRBJ1-4, with 8 nucleotides matching TRBD1. Germline CDR1 and CDR2: MDHEN and SYDVKM. V shed 5 bases and J 2 bases; nucleotides not matched to a gene: 10. This CDR3 has 17 residues. The chain's CDR3 is CASSPRTGRGTNEKLFF. The CDR3 DNA reads as TGTGCCAGCAGTCCCCGGACAGGGAGGGGGACTAATGAAAAACTGTTTTTT.

The gene calls are TRBV5-1 and TRBJ1-2, with no clear D. CDR1 is SGHRS, CDR2 YFSETQ, per germline. Trimming removed 0 bases at V and 0 bases at J, with 12 bases between. There are 16 residues in the CDR3. CDR3: CASSLEGTDSNYGYTF. As DNA, the CDR3 is TGCGCCAGCAGCTTGGAAGGAACCGACTCTAACTATGGCTACACCTTC.

This chain links TRBV5-1 with TRBJ2-1; the D is unclear. The CDR3 spans 15 residues. CDR1 is SGHRS, CDR2 YFSETQ, per germline. Trimming left V 4 bases short and J 1 base short, with 12 bases between. The CDR3 spells CASSPAAPSYNEQFF. The DNA of the CDR3 is TGCGCCAGCAGCCCGGCGGCCCCATCCTACAATGAGCAGTTCTTC. The full variable domain, completed using reference TRBV5-1 and TRBJ2-1, is KAGVTQTPRYLIKTRGQQVTLSCSPISGHRSVSWYQQTPGQGLQFLFEYFSETQRNKGNFPGRFSGRQFSNSRSEMNVSTLELGDSALYLCASSPAAPSYNEQFFGPGTRLTVL.